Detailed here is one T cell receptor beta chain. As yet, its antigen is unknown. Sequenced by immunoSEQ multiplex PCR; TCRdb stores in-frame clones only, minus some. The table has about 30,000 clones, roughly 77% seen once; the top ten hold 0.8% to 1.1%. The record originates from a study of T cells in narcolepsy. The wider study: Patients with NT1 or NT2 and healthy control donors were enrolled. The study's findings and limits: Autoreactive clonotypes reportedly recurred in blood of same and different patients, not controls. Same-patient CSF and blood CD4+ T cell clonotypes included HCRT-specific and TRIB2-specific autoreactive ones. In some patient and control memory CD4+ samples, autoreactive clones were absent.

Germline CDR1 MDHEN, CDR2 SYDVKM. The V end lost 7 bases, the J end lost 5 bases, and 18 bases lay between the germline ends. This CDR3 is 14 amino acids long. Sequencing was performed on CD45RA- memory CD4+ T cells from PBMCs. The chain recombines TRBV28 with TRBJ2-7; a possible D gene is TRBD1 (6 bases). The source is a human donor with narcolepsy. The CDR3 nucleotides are TGTGCCAGCAATTTCAGGGGCCTGAGGCACGAGCAGTACTTC. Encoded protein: CASNFRGLRHEQYF.